These 17 T cell receptor beta chains originate from one sample sequenced in a study of metastatic and nonmetastatic thyroid tumors. Treatment of any kind had been given to no patient before thyroid surgery. TCRdb ran MiXCR on the PCR reads. The sample holds tens of thousands of clones; about 15% are singletons and the top ten take approximately 9.9%. What was sequenced was tumor tissue. The receptors stem from a female donor with papillary thyroid cancer or a benign thyroid nodule (not recorded which). Some clones in this sample may be carry-over from other donors' samples.

About this clone itself: Relative to the germline gene, one junction end is altered; a read error may explain this. V is TRBV7-8 and J is TRBJ2-7; 8 bases match TRBD2. Germline V gene lookup returns CDR1 SGHVS and CDR2 FQNEAQ. The length of the CDR3 is 17 residues. The CDR3 bases are TGTGCCAGCAGCTTAGCCAGGGAGCGCGGGGGGTCCTACGAGCAGTATTTC. Translation: CASSLARERGGSYEQYF. Full variable domain (rest looked up from reference TRBV7-8 and TRBJ2-7): GAGVSQSPRYKVAKRGQDVALRCDPISGHVSLFWYQQALGQGPEFLTYFQNEAQLDKSGLPSDRFFAERPEGSVSTLKIQRTQQEDSAVYLCASSLARERGGSYEQYFGPGTRLTVT.

This chain links TRBV20-1 with TRBJ1-3; 8 bases align to TRBD1. Per germline, CDR1 DFQATT and CDR2 SNEGSKA (reference sequence). V was clipped by 1 base and J by 4 bases; unmatched bases: 3. This CDR3 is built from 14 residues. CDR3 sequence reads: CSARARDRGNTIYF. CDR3 DNA: TGCAGTGCTAGAGCGAGGGACAGGGGAAACACCATATATTTT.

This clone was counted at least ten times. V is TRBV10-3 and J is TRBJ2-5; 10 nucleotides agree with TRBD1. The germline gives CDR1 ENHRY, CDR2 SYGVKD. The CDR3 is 16 amino acids. Unmatched junction bases numbered 12, after V lost 6 bases and J lost 5 bases. The CDR3 reads CAISRDRGIRGETQYF. In nucleotides, the CDR3 is TGTGCCATCAGCCGGGACAGGGGTATTAGGGGGGAGACCCAGTACTTC.

This clone was picked up many times. The chain links TRBV6-6 to TRBJ2-6, with D uncertain. Trimming pared 0 bases from V and 0 bases from J, leaving 6 bases between. The CDR3 totals 16 residues. The germline gives CDR1 MNHNY, CDR2 SVGAGI (reference sequence). CDR3 sequence reads: CASSYSINSGANVLTF. The CDR3 DNA is TGTGCCAGCAGTTACTCTATCAACTCTGGGGCCAACGTCCTGACTTTC.

This clone appeared many times. The chain recombines TRBV5-1 with TRBJ2-1; possible D gene TRBD1, 6 bases. Germline CDR1 and CDR2: SGHRS and YFSETQ. This CDR3 contains 15 residues. Trimming removed 1 base at V and 8 bases at J, with 16 bases between. The CDR3 loop reads CASSLRGRGEDEQFF. CDR3 DNA sequence: TGCGCCAGCAGCTTGAGGGGCAGGGGTGAGGATGAGCAGTTCTTC.

This clone was found many times. This chain uses TRBV5-4 with TRBJ2-1; no firm D call. Germline V lookup: CDR1 SGHNT, CDR2 YYREEE (reference sequence). The CDR3 is 12 amino acids. Between the trimmed V and J ends, which lost 4 bases and 12 bases, there was a span of 14 bases. The CDR3 sequence is CASSARSAVQFF. In DNA, the CDR3 is TGTGCCAGCAGCGCTCGGAGCGCGGTGCAGTTCTTC.

This clone occurred a few times. A much larger clone sits a single nucleotide away, making a read error possible. This specimen includes other DNA sequences encoding the same CDR3. The chain uses TRBV24-1 and TRBJ2-2, with 10 bases identical to TRBD1. The CDR3 totals 18 residues. CDR1 and CDR2 (germline): KGHDR, SFDVKD. The CDR3 loop is CATSDTTGTGVNTGELFF. In DNA form, the CDR3 reads TGTGCCACCAGTGATACCACCGGGACAGGGGTCAACACCGGTGAGCTGTTTTTT.

This clone occurred many times. V and J are TRBV2 and TRBJ1-5; 12 positions match TRBD1. There are 18 residues in the CDR3. With V trimmed by 7 bases and J by 0 bases, 10 bases remained unmatched. Germline V gives CDR1 SNHLY, CDR2 FYNNEI. DNA for the CDR3: TGTGCCAGCACTCCTGGGGGGACAGGGGGCGTTAGCAATCAGCCCCAGCATTTT. This translates into CASTPGGTGGVSNQPQHF.

Here the CDR3 reads CASSVTAGVSETQYF. In DNA form, the CDR3 reads TGTGCCAGCAGCGTAACAGCGGGAGTGTCGGAGACCCAGTACTTC. The gene calls are TRBV9 and TRBJ2-5; 8 bases match TRBD2. CDR3 length equals 15 residues. V lost 1 base, J lost 5 bases, and 7 bases stayed unmatched. CDR1 is SGDLS, CDR2 YYNGEE, per germline. Complete variable domain (other parts from reference TRBV9 and TRBJ2-5): DSGVTQTPKHLITATGQRVTLRCSPRSGDLSVYWYQQSLDQGLQFLIQYYNGEERAKGNILERFSAQQFPDLHSELNLSSLELGDSALYFCASSVTAGVSETQYFGPGTRLLVL.

At least ten counts were recorded for this clone. The chain is built from TRBV6-1 and TRBJ1-4; no clear D gene. Deletions cut 2 bases from V and 8 bases from J, with 15 bases between. This CDR3 is 15 amino acids long. CDR1 is MNHNS, CDR2 SASEGT, per germline. The CDR3 DNA follows: TGTGCCAGCAGTGAAAGAACAGCGCAAAGGGAAAAACTGTTTTTT. Translating it yields CASSERTAQREKLFF.

This clone has at least ten counts. The rearrangement links TRBV2 to TRBJ1-2, with a weak D call TRBD1 (6 bases). Trimming took 2 bases from V and 4 from J, leaving 14 bases between them. The CDR3 is 15 residues long. The germline gives CDR1 SNHLY, CDR2 FYNNEI. The CDR3 DNA is TGTGCCAGCAGTGAAATGGGCAGGGGCGGCTATGGCTACACCTTC. Protein product: CASSEMGRGGYGYTF.

This clone was observed at least ten times. The V call is TRBV25-1, the J call TRBJ2-7, with D unresolved. Germline V CDR1 and CDR2: MGHDK, SYGVNS. The CDR3 is 11 residues long. Trimming took 6 bases from V and 3 from J, leaving 6 bases between them. This CDR3 is CASSHYYEQYF. The CDR3 nucleotides read TGTGCCAGCAGCCACTACTACGAGCAGTACTTC.

This clone occurred many times. The gene calls are TRBV15 and TRBJ1-6; D not resolved. Trimming shortened V by 0 bases and J by 0 bases, and 9 bases separated the two germline ends. CDR1 and CDR2 from the germline V gene are LNHNV and YYDKDF (reference sequence). The CDR3 is made up of 17 amino acids. CDR3 nucleotides: TGTGCCACCAGCAGAGATCCAGTCAGCTCCTATAATTCACCCCTCCACTTT. It codes for CATSRDPVSSYNSPLHF.

A few counts support this clone. Compared with germline, one end of the junction differs, possibly owing to a read error. Other DNA sequences of this sample code for an identical CDR3. The chain uses TRBV19 and TRBJ1-5, with TRBD1 matching 8 bases. Germline V gene sequence: CDR1 LNHDA, CDR2 SQIVND (reference sequence). This CDR3 is built from 13 residues. CDR3 in DNA: TGTGCCAGTAATGACAGGGGCAATCAGCCCCAACATTTT. As protein: CASNDRGNQPQHF.

By share, this clone counts as medium-sized (0.01 to 0.1%). The rearrangement links TRBV20-1 to TRBJ2-7; D tentatively reads TRBD1 or TRBD2 (5 bases each). The ends were cut back, 4 bases at V and 1 base at J, with 11 bases in the middle. Germline V lookup: CDR1 DFQATT, CDR2 SNEGSKA (reference sequence). CDR3 length: 13 residues. In DNA form, the CDR3 reads TGCAGTGCTACACGGGACGCATCCTACGAGCAGTACTTC. This translates into CSATRDASYEQYF.

This clone was counted ten times or more. The chain is built from TRBV12-3 or TRBV12-4 and TRBJ1-5; TRBD1 matches at 7 bases. With V trimmed by 1 base and J by 6 bases, 12 bases remained unmatched. This CDR3 has 17 amino acids. The CDR3 sequence is CASSLGQGVFRGQPQHF. The CDR3 DNA reads as TGTGCCAGCAGTTTAGGTCAGGGGGTCTTCCGTGGTCAGCCCCAGCATTTT.

Notes on this clone: Likely a read error: the CDR3 ends without its conserved phenylalanine or tryptophan. The limits of the CDR3 on the DNA are not certain, so only TCRdb's listed CDR3 is given. This CDR3 reads CASSLVLGTGELFL. The chain employs TRBV7-3 and TRBJ2-2. The CDR3 is 14 amino acids in total, end residues counted. CDR1 is SGHTA, CDR2 FQGTGA, per germline.